This T cell receptor (beta chain) comes out of a study of regulatory T cells in long-lasting Graves disease. Looking at the study overall: It was over 5 years of antithyroid drugs, with positive TSH receptor antibodies, that meant persistent Graves' disease.

The sample's time point: persistent/refractory GD, antithyroid drugs over 5 years with positive TRAb. Making the TCR library involved RNA that had been extracted from PBMCs. As concerns this clonotype: Its specificity is unknown.

Germline CDR1 SEHNR, CDR2 FQNEAQ (reference sequence). The CDR3 has 15 residues. V was pared by 1 base and J by 3 bases, with 2 bases of the junction left unmatched. The authors built TCR beta libraries using iRepertoire HTBI primers and Arm-PCR of CDR3 regions. TCRdb fed the multiplex PCR reads into MiXCR, producing one record per CDR3 protein. The data contain a few hundred thousand distinct CDR3 sequences, approximately 25% of them seen just once; the ten biggest clones take up roughly a quarter. General study results and limits: Whereas more than 950 public clonotypes were shared by new patients, persistent patients shared more, at about 2,500. Sample size, which was small, may have reduced accuracy. Favored usage of TRBV28, TRBJ1-2 and TRBJ2-5 was recorded in persistent disease.

This chain connects TRBV7-9 to TRBJ1-4; 7 nucleotides align to TRBD1. The sequence came from a woman in her thirties or forties with Graves disease. The sequenced sample was peripheral blood mononuclear cells (PBMCs), obtained when the disease was refractory, from a patient treated with antithyroid drugs. The CDR3 spells CASSLVGTANEKLFF. The CDR3 DNA reads TGTGCCAGCAGCTTAGTAGGGACAGCTAATGAAAAACTGTTTTTT.